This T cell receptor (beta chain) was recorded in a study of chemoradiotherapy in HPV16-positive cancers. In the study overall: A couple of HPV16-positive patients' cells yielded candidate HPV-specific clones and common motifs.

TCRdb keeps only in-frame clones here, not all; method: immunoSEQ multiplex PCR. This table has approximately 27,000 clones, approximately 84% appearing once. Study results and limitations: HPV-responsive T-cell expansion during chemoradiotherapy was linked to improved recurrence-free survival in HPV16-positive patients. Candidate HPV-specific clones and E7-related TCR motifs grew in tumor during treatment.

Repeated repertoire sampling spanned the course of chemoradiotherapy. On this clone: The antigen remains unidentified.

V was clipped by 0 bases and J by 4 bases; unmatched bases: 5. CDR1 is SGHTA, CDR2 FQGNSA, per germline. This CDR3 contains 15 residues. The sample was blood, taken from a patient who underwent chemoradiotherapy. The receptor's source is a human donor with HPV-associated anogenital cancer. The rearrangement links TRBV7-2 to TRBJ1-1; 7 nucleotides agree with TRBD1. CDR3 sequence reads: CASSLASRGITEAFF. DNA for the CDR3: TGTGCCAGCAGCTTAGCGAGCAGGGGGATCACTGAAGCTTTCTTT.